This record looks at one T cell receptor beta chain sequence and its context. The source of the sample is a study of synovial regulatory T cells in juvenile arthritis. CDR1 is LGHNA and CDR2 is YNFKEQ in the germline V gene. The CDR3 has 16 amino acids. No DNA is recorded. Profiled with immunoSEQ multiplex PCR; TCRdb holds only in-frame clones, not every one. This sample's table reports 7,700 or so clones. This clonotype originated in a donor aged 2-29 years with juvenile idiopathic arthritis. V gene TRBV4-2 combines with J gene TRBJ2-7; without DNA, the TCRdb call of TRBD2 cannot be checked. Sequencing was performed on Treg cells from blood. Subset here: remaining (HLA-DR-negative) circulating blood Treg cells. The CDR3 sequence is CASSQEKVAGAYEQYF.